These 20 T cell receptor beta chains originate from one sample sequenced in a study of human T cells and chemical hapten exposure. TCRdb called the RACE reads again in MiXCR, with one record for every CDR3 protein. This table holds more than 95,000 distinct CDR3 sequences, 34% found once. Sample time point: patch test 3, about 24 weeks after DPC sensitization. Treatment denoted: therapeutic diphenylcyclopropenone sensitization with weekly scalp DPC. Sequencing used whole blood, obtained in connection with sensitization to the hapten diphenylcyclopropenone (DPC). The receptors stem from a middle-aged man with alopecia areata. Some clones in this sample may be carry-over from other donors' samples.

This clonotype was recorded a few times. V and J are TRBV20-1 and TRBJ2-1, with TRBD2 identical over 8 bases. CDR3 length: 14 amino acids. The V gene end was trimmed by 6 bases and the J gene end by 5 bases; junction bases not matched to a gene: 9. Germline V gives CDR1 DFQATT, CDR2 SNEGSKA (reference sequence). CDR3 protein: CSALRTSPDNEQFF. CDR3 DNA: TGCAGTGCCTTACGGACTAGCCCGGACAATGAGCAGTTCTTC.

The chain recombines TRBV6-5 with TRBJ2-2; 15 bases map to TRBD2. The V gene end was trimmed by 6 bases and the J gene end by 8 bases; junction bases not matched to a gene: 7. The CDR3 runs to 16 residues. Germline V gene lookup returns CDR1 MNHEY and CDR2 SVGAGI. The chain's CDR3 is CASRMGLAGGGGELFF. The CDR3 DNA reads TGTGCCAGCAGGATGGGACTAGCGGGAGGAGGTGGGGAGCTGTTTTTT.

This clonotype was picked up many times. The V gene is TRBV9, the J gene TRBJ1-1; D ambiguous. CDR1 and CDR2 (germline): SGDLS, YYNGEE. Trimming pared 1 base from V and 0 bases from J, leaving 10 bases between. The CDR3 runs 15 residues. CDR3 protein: CASSVKAGMNTEAFF. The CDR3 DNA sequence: TGTGCCAGCAGCGTAAAGGCGGGGATGAACACTGAAGCTTTCTTT.

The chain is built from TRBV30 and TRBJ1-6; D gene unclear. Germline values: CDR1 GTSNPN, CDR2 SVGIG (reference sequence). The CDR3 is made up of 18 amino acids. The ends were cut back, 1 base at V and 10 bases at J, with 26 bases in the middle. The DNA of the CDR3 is TGTGCCTGGAGTGCGCCGTCTCCGAACACGGATTACGGGTCACCCCTCCACTTT. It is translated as CAWSAPSPNTDYGSPLHF.

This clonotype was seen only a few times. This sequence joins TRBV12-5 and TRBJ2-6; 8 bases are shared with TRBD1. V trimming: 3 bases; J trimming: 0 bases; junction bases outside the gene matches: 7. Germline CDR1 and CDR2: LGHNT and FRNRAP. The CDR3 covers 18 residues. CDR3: CASGLNPGQGSGANVLTF. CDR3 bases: TGTGCTAGTGGTTTAAATCCCGGACAGGGCTCTGGGGCCAACGTCCTGACTTTC. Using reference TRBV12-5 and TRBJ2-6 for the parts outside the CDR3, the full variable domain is DARVTQTPRHKVTEMGQEVTMRCQPILGHNTVFWYRQTMMQGLELLAYFRNRAPLDDSGMPKDRFSAEMPDATLATLKIQPSEPRDSAVYFCASGLNPGQGSGANVLTFGAGSRLTVL.

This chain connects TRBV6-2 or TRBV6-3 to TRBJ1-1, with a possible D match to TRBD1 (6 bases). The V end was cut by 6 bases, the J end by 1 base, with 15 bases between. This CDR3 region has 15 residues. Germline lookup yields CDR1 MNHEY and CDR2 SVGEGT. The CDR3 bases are TGTGCCAGCAGGTACAGGGTGGTATCGAACACTGAAGCTTTCTTT. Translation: CASRYRVVSNTEAFF.

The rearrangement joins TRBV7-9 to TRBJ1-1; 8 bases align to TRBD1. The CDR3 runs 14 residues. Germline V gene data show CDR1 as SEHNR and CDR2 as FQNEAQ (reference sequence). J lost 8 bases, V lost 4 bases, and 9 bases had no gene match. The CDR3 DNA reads TGTGCCAGCAGCTCAGGTGGGACAGGACAAGAAGCTTTCTTT. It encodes CASSSGGTGQEAFF.

This chain's CDR3 is CASDFVAGRDTEAFF. The DNA of the CDR3 is TGTGCCAGCGATTTTGTGGCAGGTCGGGACACTGAAGCTTTCTTT. This chain joins TRBV2 and TRBJ1-1; no reliable D call. This CDR3 is built from 15 residues. CDR1 and CDR2 (germline): SNHLY, FYNNEI. The V end was cut by 8 bases, the J end by 3 bases, with 19 bases between.

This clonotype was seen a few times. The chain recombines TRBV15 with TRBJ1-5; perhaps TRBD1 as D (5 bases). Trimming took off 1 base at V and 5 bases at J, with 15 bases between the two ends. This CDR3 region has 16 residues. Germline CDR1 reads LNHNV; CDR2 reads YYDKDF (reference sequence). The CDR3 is CATSRGSWGDDQPQHF. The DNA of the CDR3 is TGTGCCACCAGCAGAGGATCATGGGGGGATGATCAGCCCCAGCATTTT.

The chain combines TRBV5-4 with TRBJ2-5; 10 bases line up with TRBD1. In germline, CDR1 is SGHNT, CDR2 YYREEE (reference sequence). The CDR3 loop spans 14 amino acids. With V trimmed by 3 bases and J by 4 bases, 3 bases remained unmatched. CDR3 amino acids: CASSSDRGTETQYF. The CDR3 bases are TGTGCCAGCAGCTCGGACAGGGGGACAGAGACCCAGTACTTC.

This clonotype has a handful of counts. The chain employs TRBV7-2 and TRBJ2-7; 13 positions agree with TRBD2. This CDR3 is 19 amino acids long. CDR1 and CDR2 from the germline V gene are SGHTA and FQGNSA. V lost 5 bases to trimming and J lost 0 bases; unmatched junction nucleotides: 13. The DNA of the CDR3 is TGTGCCAGCAGCCCGAACCCGGGACTAGCGGGGACAAGCTCCTACGAGCAGTACTTC. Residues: CASSPNPGLAGTSSYEQYF.

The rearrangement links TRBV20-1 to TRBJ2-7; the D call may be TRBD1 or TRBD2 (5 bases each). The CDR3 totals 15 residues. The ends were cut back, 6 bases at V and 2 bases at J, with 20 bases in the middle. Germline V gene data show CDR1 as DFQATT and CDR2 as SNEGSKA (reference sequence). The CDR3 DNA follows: TGCAGTGCCCACCCCGAGGGGAATCCCCCCTACGAGCAGTACTTC. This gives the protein CSAHPEGNPPYEQYF.

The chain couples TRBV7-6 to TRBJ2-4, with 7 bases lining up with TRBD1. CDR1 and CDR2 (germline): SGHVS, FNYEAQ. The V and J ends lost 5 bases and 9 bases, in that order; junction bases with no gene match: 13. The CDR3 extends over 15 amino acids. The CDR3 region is CASSQTGPGSPIQYF. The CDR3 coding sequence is TGTGCCAGCAGCCAGACAGGGCCAGGGTCTCCCATTCAGTACTTC. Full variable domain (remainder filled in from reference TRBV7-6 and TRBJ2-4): GAGVSQSPRYKVTKRGQDVALRCDPISGHVSLYWYRQALGQGPEFLTYFNYEAQQDKSGLPNDRFSAERPEGSISTLTIQRTEQRDSAMYRCASSQTGPGSPIQYFGAGTRLSVL.

CDR3 loop: CSVEVETRGRDEQYV. CDR3 bases: TGCAGCGTTGAAGTTGAGACCAGGGGTCGGGACGAGCAGTACGTC. The V and J genes are TRBV29-1 and TRBJ2-7; TRBD1 might be the D (6 bases). Germline CDR1 is SQVTM and CDR2 is ANQGSEA. V lost 1 base, J lost 5 bases, and 18 bases lay in between. The CDR3 runs to 15 residues.

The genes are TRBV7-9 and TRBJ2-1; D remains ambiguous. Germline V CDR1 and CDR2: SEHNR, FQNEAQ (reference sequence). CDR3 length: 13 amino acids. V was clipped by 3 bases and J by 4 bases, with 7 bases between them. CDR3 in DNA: TGTGCCAGCAGCTTGGACGTTTACAATGAGCAGTTCTTC. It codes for CASSLDVYNEQFF.

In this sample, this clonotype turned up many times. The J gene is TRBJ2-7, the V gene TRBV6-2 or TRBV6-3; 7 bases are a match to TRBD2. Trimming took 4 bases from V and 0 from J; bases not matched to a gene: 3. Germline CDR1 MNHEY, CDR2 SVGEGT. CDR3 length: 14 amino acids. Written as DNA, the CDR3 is TGTGCCAGCAGTTGGCGGGGGAGCTCCTACGAGCAGTACGTC. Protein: CASSWRGSSYEQYV.

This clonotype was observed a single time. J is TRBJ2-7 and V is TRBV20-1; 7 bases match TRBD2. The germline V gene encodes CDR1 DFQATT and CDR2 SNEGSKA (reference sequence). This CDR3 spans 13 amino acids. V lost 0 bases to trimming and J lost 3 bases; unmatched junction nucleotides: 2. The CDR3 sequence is CSARDGGGYEQYF. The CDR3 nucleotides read TGCAGTGCTAGAGATGGCGGGGGCTACGAGCAGTACTTC.

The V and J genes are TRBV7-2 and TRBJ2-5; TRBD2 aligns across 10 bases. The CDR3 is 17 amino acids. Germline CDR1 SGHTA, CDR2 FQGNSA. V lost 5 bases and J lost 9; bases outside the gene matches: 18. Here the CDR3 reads CASSVSASSGGQAAQYF. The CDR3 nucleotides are TGTGCCAGCAGCGTATCAGCCTCTAGCGGGGGCCAGGCGGCCCAGTACTTC.

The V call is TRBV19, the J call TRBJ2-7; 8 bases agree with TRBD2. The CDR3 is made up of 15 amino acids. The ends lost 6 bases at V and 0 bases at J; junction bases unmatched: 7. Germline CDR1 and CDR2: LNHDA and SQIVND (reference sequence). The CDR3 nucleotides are TGTGCCAGTAGCCCTTCACTAGCGGTCTCCTACGAGCAGTACTTC. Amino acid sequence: CASSPSLAVSYEQYF. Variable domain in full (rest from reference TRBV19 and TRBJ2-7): DGGITQSPKYLFRKEGQNVTLSCEQNLNHDAMYWYRQDPGQGLRLIYYSQIVNDFQKGDIAEGYSVSREKKESFPLTVTSAQKNPTAFYLCASSPSLAVSYEQYFGPGTRLTVT.

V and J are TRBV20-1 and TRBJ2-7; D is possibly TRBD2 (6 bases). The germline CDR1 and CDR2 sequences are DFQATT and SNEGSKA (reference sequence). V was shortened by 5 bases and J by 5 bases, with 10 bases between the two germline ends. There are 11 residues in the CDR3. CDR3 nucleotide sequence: TGCAGTGCTTCACGGGAGAACGAGCAGTACGTC. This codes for CSASRENEQYV.